This T cell receptor (beta chain) was retrieved from a study of OX40 agonist ivuxolimab in advanced cancers. Looking at the study overall: The costimulatory receptor OX40 (CD134) was targeted by ivuxolimab, a fully human IgG2 agonistic monoclonal antibody. Intravenous ivuxolimab was administered to patients every 2 weeks at six dose levels: 0.01, 0.1, 0.3, 1.5, 3 and 10 mg/kg. Of the 50 to 55 dose-escalation patients, hepatocellular carcinoma was present in around 19, melanoma in approximately 15, renal cell carcinoma in 9 and head and neck cancer in 9. In the dose-escalation cohort, around four fifths of patients were male, and the mean age was approximately 60 years, with a range of 23 to 79. Patients were allowed to have had prior anti-PD-1, anti-PD-L1 or anti-CTLA-4 therapy, and around 43% of the dose-escalation patients had been treated with checkpoint inhibitors. Partial responses occurred in three dose-escalation patients: two with cutaneous melanoma and one with hepatocellular carcinoma. The purpose of peripheral TCRbeta sequencing was to test whether ivuxolimab changed TCR sequence diversity and led to clonal T-cell expansion. The paper reports the monotherapy dose-escalation portion (N of about 50 patients) of the phase I ivuxolimab trial.

About this clone itself: The clone's antigen remains unknown. Per-base quality was not reported, and no clone a single base away is much larger than it.

The germline V gene (reference sequence) yields LNHDA for CDR1 and SQIVND for CDR2. The junction carries 11 bases between V and J, which are trimmed by 5 bases and 3 bases respectively. From cysteine to phenylalanine, the CDR3 is 14 amino acids long. This entry keeps only the CDR3 DNA: 42 bases, framed from base 1. The trial excluded patients who had a history of autoimmune disease or who were on systemic immunosuppression. Peripheral blood for TCR sequencing was collected from all dose cohorts at baseline, on cycle 4 day 1, and on cycle 7 day 1. The samples were taken from a phase I, first-in-human, multicenter, open-label dose-escalation trial of ivuxolimab. Adults with locally advanced or metastatic head and neck squamous cell, hepatocellular, melanoma or renal cell carcinoma were enrolled in the trial. Before TCR sequencing, CD4+ T cells and CD8+ T cells from peripheral blood were sorted into separate populations.

Beyond this particular receptor, the publication reports: The antigen specificity of the peripheral T cells that underwent clonal expansion was not determined. After ivuxolimab, CD8+ T cells had more expanded clones than CD4+ T cells on average. At doses of 0.1 to 3.0 mg/kg, clonal expansion of both CD4+ and CD8+ blood T cells was observed from baseline to week 6. Low levels of normalized T-cell clonal expansion were also seen in some patients who did not respond. Partial responders in the 0.1-3.0 mg/kg groups had among the lowest normalized peripheral clonal expansion, especially among CD8+ T cells.

To sequence the TCRbeta CDR3 region, genomic DNA was isolated from the sorted cells. The immunoSEQ Assay was used to sequence the TCRbeta CDR3 regions. TCRdb stores this immuneACCESS table with in-frame sequences only. Part of the clones is absent; in the studies checked, under half of the shortfall reflects unresolved V genes, and no reason is known for the rest. Counted in this sample were 77,000 or so clones; 90% of them appeared once. The ten largest clones add up to 1.5% to 2% of the sample. This clonotype was sampled from an adult with an advanced solid tumor such as melanoma, head and neck, liver or kidney cancer. This specimen was CD4+ or CD8+ T cells sorted from blood, taken in a trial of the OX40 agonist ivuxolimab. The rearrangement joined TRBV19 to TRBJ1-5, with TRBD1 tentatively as D gene (6 bases match). The CDR3 region has the sequence CASSPRTDNQPQHF. The bases read TGTGCCAGTAGTCCCCGGACAGACAATCAGCCCCAGCATTTT.